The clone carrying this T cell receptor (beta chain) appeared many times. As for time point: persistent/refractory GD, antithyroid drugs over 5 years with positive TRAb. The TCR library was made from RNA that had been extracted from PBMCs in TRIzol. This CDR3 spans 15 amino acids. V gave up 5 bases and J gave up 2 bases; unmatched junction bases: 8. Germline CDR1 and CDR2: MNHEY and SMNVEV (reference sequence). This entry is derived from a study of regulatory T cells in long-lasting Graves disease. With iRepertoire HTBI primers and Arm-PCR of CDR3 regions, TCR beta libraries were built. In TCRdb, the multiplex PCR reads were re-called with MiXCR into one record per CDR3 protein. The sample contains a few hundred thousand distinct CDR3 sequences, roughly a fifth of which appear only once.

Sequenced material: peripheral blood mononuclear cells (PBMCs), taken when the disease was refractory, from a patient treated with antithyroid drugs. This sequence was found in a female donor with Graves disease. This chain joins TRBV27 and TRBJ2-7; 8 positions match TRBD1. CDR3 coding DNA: TGTGCCAGCAGTGCCACCGGGACAGGAACCTACGAGCAGTACTTC. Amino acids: CASSATGTGTYEQYF.